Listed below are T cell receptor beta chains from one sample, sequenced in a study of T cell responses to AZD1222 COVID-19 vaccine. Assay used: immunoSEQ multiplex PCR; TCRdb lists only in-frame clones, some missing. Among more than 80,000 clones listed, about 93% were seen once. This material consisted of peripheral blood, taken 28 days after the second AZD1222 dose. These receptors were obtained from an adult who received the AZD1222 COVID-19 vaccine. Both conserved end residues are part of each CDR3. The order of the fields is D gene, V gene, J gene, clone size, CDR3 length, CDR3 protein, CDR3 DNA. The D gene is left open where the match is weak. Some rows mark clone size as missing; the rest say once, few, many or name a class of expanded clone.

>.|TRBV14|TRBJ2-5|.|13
CASSQAGVGTQYF
TGTGCCAGCAGCCAAGCAGGGGTTGGGACCCAGTACTTC
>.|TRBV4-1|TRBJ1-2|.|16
CASSQDHNPPVSGYTF
TGCGCCAGCAGCCAAGATCACAATCCTCCCGTTAGTGGCTACACCTTC
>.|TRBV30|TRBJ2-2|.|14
CAGVGPFNAGELFF
TGTGCCGGAGTGGGGCCGTTTAACGCCGGGGAGCTGTTTTTT
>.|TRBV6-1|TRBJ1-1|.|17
CASSEGRYGGQGTEAFF
TGTGCCAGCAGTGAAGGGAGATATGGGGGTCAGGGGACTGAAGCTTTCTTT
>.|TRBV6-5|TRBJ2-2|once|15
CASSYGQGYTGELFF
TGTGCCAGCAGTTACGGGCAGGGTTACACCGGGGAGCTGTTTTTT
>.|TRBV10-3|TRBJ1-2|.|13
CAISEAGEEDYTF
TGTGCCATCAGTGAGGCAGGGGAGGAAGACTACACCTTC
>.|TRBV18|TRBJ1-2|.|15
CASSPTNRAGGGYTF
TGTGCCAGCTCGCCGACGAACAGGGCCGGGGGTGGCTACACCTTC
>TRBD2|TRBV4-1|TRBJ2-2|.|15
CASSQGTSGGGELFF
TGCGCCAGCAGCCAAGGGACTAGCGGCGGCGGGGAGCTGTTTTTT
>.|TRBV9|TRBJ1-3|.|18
CASSVWGSQEASGNTIYF
TGTGCCAGCAGCGTCTGGGGCAGCCAAGAAGCCTCTGGAAACACCATATATTTT
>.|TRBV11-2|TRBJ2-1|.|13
CASSPRVSNEQFF
TGTGCCAGCAGCCCGCGGGTTAGCAATGAGCAGTTCTTC
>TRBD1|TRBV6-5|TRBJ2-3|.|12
CASAQGADTQYF
TGTGCCAGCGCCCAGGGGGCGGATACGCAGTATTTT
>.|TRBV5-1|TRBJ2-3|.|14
CASIGADGAGTQYF
TGCGCCAGCATCGGGGCAGACGGGGCAGGGACGCAGTATTTT
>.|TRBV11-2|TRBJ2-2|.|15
CASSLTGTNTGELFF
TGTGCCAGCAGCTTGACGGGCACGAACACCGGGGAGCTGTTTTTT
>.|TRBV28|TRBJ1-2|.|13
CASTTPLNYGYTF
TGTGCCAGCACCACGCCGCTTAACTATGGCTACACCTTC
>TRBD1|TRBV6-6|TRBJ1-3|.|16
CASSLQGTGNRNTIYF
TGTGCCAGCAGTTTGCAAGGGACAGGGAATAGAAACACCATATATTTT
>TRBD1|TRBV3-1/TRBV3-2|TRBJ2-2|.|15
CASSHTTGMTGELFF
TGTGCCAGCAGCCATACGACAGGGATGACCGGGGAGCTGTTTTTT
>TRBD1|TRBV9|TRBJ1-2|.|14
CASSPGQGAYGYTF
TGTGCCAGCAGCCCGGGACAGGGGGCCTATGGCTACACCTTC
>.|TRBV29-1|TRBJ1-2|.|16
CSVEDRGANTNYGYTF
TGCAGCGTTGAAGATCGAGGGGCGAATACTAACTATGGCTACACCTTC
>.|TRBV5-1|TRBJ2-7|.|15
CASSFSRASSYEQYF
TGCGCCAGCAGCTTTTCGCGGGCGTCCTCCTACGAGCAGTACTTC
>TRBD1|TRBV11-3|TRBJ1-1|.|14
CASSYRGLNTEAFF
TGTGCCAGCAGCTACAGGGGGCTGAACACTGAAGCTTTCTTT
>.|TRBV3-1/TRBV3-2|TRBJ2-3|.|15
CASSPPGLLGDTQYF
TGTGCCAGCAGCCCCCCGGGACTGCTCGGAGATACGCAGTATTTT
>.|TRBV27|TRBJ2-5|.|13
CASSPRLAETQYF
TGTGCCAGCAGTCCCCGCCTAGCGGAGACCCAGTACTTC
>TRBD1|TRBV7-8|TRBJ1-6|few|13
CASGTGRNSPLHF
TGTGCCAGCGGGACAGGGCGCAATTCACCCCTCCACTTT
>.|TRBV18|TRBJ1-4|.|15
CASSPSGALGEKLFF
TGTGCCAGCTCACCATCAGGGGCGCTGGGTGAAAAACTGTTTTTT
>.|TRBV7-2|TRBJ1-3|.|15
CASSLAGRSGNTIYF
TGTGCCAGCAGCTTAGCAGGCCGCTCTGGAAACACCATATATTTT
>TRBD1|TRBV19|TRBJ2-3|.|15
CASSIRTGGTDTQYF
TGTGCCAGTAGTATCAGGACAGGGGGAACAGATACGCAGTATTTT
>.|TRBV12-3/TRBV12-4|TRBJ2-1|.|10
CASTGGEQFF
TGTGCCAGCACAGGAGGTGAGCAGTTCTTC
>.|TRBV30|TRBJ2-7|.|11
CAWSAPYEQYF
TGTGCCTGGAGTGCTCCCTACGAGCAGTACTTC
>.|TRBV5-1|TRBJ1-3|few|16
CASSLETGLYGNTIYF
TGCGCCAGCAGCTTGGAGACCGGTTTATATGGAAACACCATATATTTT
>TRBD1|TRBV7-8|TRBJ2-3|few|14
CASSTDRGTDTQYF
TGTGCCAGCAGCACAGACAGGGGCACAGATACGCAGTATTTT
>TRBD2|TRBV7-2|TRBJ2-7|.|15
CASSWTSGGDYEQYF
TGTGCCAGCAGCTGGACTAGCGGGGGGGACTACGAGCAGTACTTC
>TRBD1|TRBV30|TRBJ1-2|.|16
CAWTPYRGTINYGYTF
TGTGCCTGGACCCCGTACAGGGGGACCATTAACTATGGCTACACCTTC
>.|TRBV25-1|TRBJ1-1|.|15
CASSPWGRGRTEAFF
TGTGCCAGCAGTCCCTGGGGCCGGGGGCGGACTGAAGCTTTCTTT
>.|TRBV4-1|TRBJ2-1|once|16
CASSQPSRDPYNEQFF
TGCGCCAGCAGCCAACCCTCGAGGGACCCCTACAATGAGCAGTTCTTC
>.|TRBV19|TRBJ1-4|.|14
CASTGDTLNEKLFF
TGTGCCAGTACCGGAGATACTCTCAATGAAAAACTGTTTTTT
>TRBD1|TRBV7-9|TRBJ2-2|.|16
CASSATGATNTGELFF
TGTGCCAGCAGCGCGACAGGGGCGACGAACACCGGGGAGCTGTTTTTT
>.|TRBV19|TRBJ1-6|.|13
CASKDASNSPLHF
TGTGCCAGTAAGGACGCATCTAATTCACCCCTCCACTTT
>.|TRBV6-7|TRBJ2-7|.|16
CASSYSKFRRDYEQYF
TGTGCCAGCAGTTACTCGAAGTTTAGGAGGGACTACGAGCAGTACTTC
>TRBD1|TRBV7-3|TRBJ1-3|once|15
CASSALRGPGNTIYF
TGTGCCAGCAGCGCACTCAGGGGGCCTGGAAACACCATATATTTT
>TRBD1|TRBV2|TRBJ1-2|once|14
CASRWTGVGYGYTF
TGTGCCAGCAGATGGACAGGGGTTGGGTATGGCTACACCTTC
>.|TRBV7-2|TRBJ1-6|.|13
CASSLVGYSPLHF
TGTGCCAGCAGCTTAGTGGGGTATTCACCCCTCCACTTT
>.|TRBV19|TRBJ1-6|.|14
CASGVSSYNSPLHF
TGTGCCAGCGGGGTGAGCTCCTATAATTCACCCCTCCACTTT
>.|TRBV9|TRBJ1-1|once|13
CASGALKNTEAFF
TGTGCCAGCGGGGCCCTTAAGAACACTGAAGCTTTCTTT
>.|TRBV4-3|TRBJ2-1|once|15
CASSQVEGDYNEQFF
TGCGCCAGCAGCCAAGTAGAGGGGGACTACAATGAGCAGTTCTTC
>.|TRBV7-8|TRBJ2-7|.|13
CASSLGQIYEQYF
TGTGCCAGCAGCTTAGGACAGATCTACGAGCAGTACTTC
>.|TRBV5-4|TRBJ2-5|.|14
CASSLGDTQETQYF
TGTGCCAGCAGCTTGGGAGACACACAAGAGACCCAGTACTTC
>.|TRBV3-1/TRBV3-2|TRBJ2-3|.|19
CASSQETGGQGYWTDTQYF
TGTGCCAGCAGCCAAGAGACTGGTGGGCAGGGATATTGGACAGATACGCAGTATTTT
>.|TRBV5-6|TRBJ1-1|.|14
CASSLGVMNTEAFF
TGTGCCAGCAGCTTGGGGGTCATGAACACTGAAGCTTTCTTT
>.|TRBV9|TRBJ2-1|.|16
CASSVFGGEGYNEQFF
TGTGCCAGCAGCGTATTTGGGGGCGAGGGGTACAATGAGCAGTTCTTC
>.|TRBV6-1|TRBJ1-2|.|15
CASSEVHGGNYGYTF
TGTGCCAGCAGTGAAGTTCACGGTGGGAACTATGGCTACACCTTC
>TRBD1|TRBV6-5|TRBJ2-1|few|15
CASSKRQGAIDEQFF
TGTGCCAGCAGTAAAAGACAGGGGGCTATCGATGAGCAGTTCTTC
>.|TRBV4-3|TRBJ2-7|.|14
CASSQDEVDGEQYF
TGCGCCAGCAGCCAGGATGAGGTGGACGGCGAGCAGTACTTC
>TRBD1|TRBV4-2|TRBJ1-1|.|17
CASKTSRGQGKGTEAFF
TGTGCCAGCAAGACCTCGAGAGGACAGGGTAAGGGCACTGAAGCTTTCTTT
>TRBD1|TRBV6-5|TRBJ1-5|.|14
CASSRDREGQPQHF
TGTGCCAGCAGCCGCGACAGGGAAGGTCAGCCCCAGCATTTT
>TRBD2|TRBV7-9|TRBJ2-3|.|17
CASSLALAGARTDTQYF
TGTGCCAGCAGCTTAGCTCTAGCGGGGGCCCGCACAGATACGCAGTATTTT
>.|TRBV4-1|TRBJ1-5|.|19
CASSQEFRGTRNSNQPQHF
TGCGCCAGCAGCCAAGAGTTTCGCGGGACACGAAATAGCAATCAGCCCCAGCATTTT
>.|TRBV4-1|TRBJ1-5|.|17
CASSQGWGTSSNQPQHF
TGCGCCAGCAGCCAAGGATGGGGGACGAGTAGCAATCAGCCCCAGCATTTT